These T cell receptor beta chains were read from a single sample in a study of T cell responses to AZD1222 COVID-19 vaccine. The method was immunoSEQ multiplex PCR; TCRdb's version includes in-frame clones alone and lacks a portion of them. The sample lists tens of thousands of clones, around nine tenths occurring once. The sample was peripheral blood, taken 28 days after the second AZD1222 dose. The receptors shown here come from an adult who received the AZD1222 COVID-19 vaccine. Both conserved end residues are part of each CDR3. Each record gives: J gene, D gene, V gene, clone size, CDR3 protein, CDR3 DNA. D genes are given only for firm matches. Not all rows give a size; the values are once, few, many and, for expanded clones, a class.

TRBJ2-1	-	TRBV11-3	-	CASSSWDGGYNEQFF	TGTGCCAGCAGCTCATGGGACGGAGGGTACAATGAGCAGTTCTTC
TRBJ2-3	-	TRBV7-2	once	CASSTPPSGTDTQYF	TGTGCCAGCAGCACCCCCCCCAGCGGGACAGATACGCAGTATTTT
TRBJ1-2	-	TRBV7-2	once	CASSPHSNPRWSNYGYTF	TGTGCCAGCAGCCCGCACTCGAACCCTCGCTGGAGTAACTATGGCTACACCTTC
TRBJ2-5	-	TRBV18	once	CASSSVGQAAKETQYF	TGTGCCAGCTCATCCGTGGGGCAGGCCGCTAAAGAGACCCAGTACTTC
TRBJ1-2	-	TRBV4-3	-	CASSQTVGGDYGYTF	TGCGCCAGCAGCCAAACCGTGGGGGGTGACTATGGCTACACCTTC
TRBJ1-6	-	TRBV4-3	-	CASSQDFRGGYSPLHF	TGCGCCAGCAGCCAAGATTTTAGAGGGGGTTATTCACCCCTCCACTTT
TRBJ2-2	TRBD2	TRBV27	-	CASSLGGFVGELFF	TGTGCCAGCAGTTTGGGGGGGTTCGTCGGGGAGCTGTTTTTT
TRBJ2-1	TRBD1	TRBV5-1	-	CASSLWGDRTDNEQFF	TGCGCCAGCAGCTTGTGGGGGGACAGGACCGACAATGAGCAGTTCTTC
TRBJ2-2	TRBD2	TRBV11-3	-	CASSLGRQRGAGELFF	TGTGCCAGCAGCTTAGGTCGGCAGCGGGGTGCCGGGGAGCTGTTTTTT
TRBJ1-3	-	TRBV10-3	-	CAISRQVENTIYF	TGTGCCATCAGCCGACAGGTTGAAAACACCATATATTTT
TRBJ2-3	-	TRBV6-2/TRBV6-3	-	CASSTRQGIDTQYF	TGTGCCAGCAGTACGCGCCAGGGGATAGATACGCAGTATTTT